A single sample is the source of the 14 T cell receptor beta chains below, sequenced in a study of cytomegalovirus exposure and HLA in healthy donors. It was with 60 Vbeta and 13 Jbeta primers that the PCR ran. Assay used: immunoSEQ multiplex PCR; TCRdb lists only in-frame clones, some missing. This table has about 190,000 clones, around 77% appearing once. Input material: PBMCs. The origin of the receptors is a young woman in good health and CMV-seronegative.

In this sample, this clone turned up a few times. The gene calls are TRBV14 and TRBJ2-7; weak D call: TRBD2 (6 bases). Trimming took off 1 base at V and 2 bases at J, with 15 bases between the two ends. Germline CDR1 and CDR2: SGHDN and FVKESK. The CDR3 consists of 16 residues. The CDR3 loop reads CASSQAGGAAAYEQYF. In DNA form, the CDR3 reads TGTGCCAGCAGCCAAGCCGGGGGAGCTGCGGCCTACGAGCAGTACTTC.

The chain carries TRBV4-2 and TRBJ2-2; D not resolved. The CDR3 has 17 amino acids. The V gene's germline CDR1 is LGHNA and CDR2 YNFKEQ. The V end lost 4 bases, the J end lost 3 bases, and 18 bases lay between the germline ends. CDR3 bases: TGTGCCAGCAGCCCACCCACTGGGCCCACCTACACCGGGGAGCTGTTTTTT. Translation gives CASSPPTGPTYTGELFF.

The J gene is TRBJ2-7, the V gene TRBV7-9; the match to TRBD2 covers 10 bases. This CDR3 is 14 amino acids long. Trimming removed 5 bases from V and 5 bases from J; junction bases left unmatched: 6. In germline, CDR1 is SEHNR, CDR2 FQNEAQ (reference sequence). As DNA, the CDR3 is TGTGCCAGCAGCCAAAGCGGGGGGGCCCACGAGCAGTACTTC. This gives the protein CASSQSGGAHEQYF.

The gene calls are TRBV5-6 and TRBJ1-3; no reliable D call. Germline values: CDR1 SGHDT, CDR2 YYEEEE. Trimming took 2 bases from V and 4 from J, leaving 4 bases between them. There are 12 residues in the CDR3. The CDR3 loop is CASSFEGNTIYF. CDR3 bases: TGTGCCAGCAGCTTCGAGGGAAACACCATATATTTT.

This chain joins TRBV30 and TRBJ1-3, with unresolved D. With 0 bases removed from V and 4 bases from J, the gap between germline ends came to 10 bases. The CDR3 consists of 14 residues. CDR1 and CDR2 (germline): GTSNPN, SVGIG (reference sequence). The CDR3, as DNA: TGTGCCTGGAGTGTATCAGTGTTCGGAAACACCATATATTTT. Its translation: CAWSVSVFGNTIYF.

The gene calls are TRBV4-1 and TRBJ1-1, with 9 nucleotides matching TRBD1. Germline V CDR1 and CDR2: MGHRA, YSYEKL. The CDR3 extends over 14 amino acids. Germline trimming cut 5 bases from V and 3 bases from J; bases unmatched to any gene: 4. The CDR3 sequence is CASSWDRVDTEAFF. The CDR3 DNA follows: TGCGCCAGCAGCTGGGACAGGGTTGACACTGAAGCTTTCTTT.

The chain uses TRBV7-2 and TRBJ1-4; D unresolved. CDR1 and CDR2 (germline): SGHTA, FQGNSA. Between the trimmed V and J ends, which lost 0 bases and 4 bases, there was a span of 9 bases. This CDR3 spans 15 amino acids. CDR3 nucleotides: TGTGCCAGCAGCTTAGCGTGGTCGGGTAATGAAAAACTGTTTTTT. Its protein is CASSLAWSGNEKLFF.

The chain joins TRBV19 to TRBJ2-3; tentative D call: TRBD1 (5 bases). There are 13 residues in the CDR3. V was trimmed by 5 bases and J by 3 bases, leaving 9 bases between them. Looked up from germline, CDR1 is LNHDA and CDR2 is SQIVND (reference sequence). The CDR3 DNA is TGTGCCAGTAGTCCCTACAGGACAGATACGCAGTATTTT. Translation gives CASSPYRTDTQYF.

This clone was counted only a few times. The chain has TRBV5-1 and TRBJ2-1, with 8 bases fitting TRBD2. V lost 4 bases and J lost 4; bases outside the gene matches: 7. The CDR3 runs to 15 residues. The germline V gene has CDR1 SGHRS and CDR2 YFSETQ. DNA of the CDR3: TGCGCCAGCAGCCCTCTAGCGGGTGTTTACAATGAGCAGTTCTTC. Encoded protein: CASSPLAGVYNEQFF.

The V and J genes are TRBV29-1 and TRBJ2-7, with TRBD2 as a possible D gene (6 bases). Trimming removed 1 base from V and 2 bases from J, with 9 bases in between. Germline V gene sequence: CDR1 SQVTM, CDR2 ANQGSEA. The CDR3 extends over 13 amino acids. CDR3 sequence reads: CSVEVSGTYEQYF. CDR3 bases: TGCAGCGTTGAAGTTAGCGGTACCTACGAGCAGTACTTC.

The genes are TRBV28 and TRBJ2-7; 12 bases line up with TRBD1. V was clipped by 8 bases and J by 4 bases; unmatched bases: 6. This CDR3 is 14 amino acids long. Germline assignment: CDR1 MDHEN and CDR2 SYDVKM. Written as DNA, the CDR3 is TGTGCCAGCGTAATGGGACAGGGGGCTTACGAGCAGTACTTC. It is translated as CASVMGQGAYEQYF.

The rearrangement joins TRBV10-2 to TRBJ1-1, with no clear D. From germline, CDR1 is WSHSY and CDR2 SAAADI. V lost 2 bases and J lost 4, with 8 bases in between. The CDR3 has 13 amino acids. CDR3 sequence: CASSEQAVTEAFF. CDR3 coding DNA: TGCGCCAGCAGTGAGCAGGCAGTCACTGAAGCTTTCTTT.

The rearrangement uses TRBV19 and TRBJ2-3; tentatively, D is TRBD1 (5 bases). Germline assignment: CDR1 LNHDA and CDR2 SQIVND (reference sequence). V lost 4 bases and J lost 2, with 16 bases in between. This CDR3 has 16 residues. The CDR3: CASSRSVQGNTDTQYF. The CDR3, as DNA: TGTGCCAGTAGTAGGAGCGTCCAGGGTAACACAGATACGCAGTATTTT.

The chain recombines TRBV7-2 with TRBJ1-1, with a weak D call TRBD1 (5 bases). This CDR3 comprises 14 residues. The germline gives CDR1 SGHTA, CDR2 FQGNSA. With 5 bases removed from V and 1 base from J, the gap between germline ends came to 11 bases. The CDR3 sequence: CASSAGRTNTEAFF. The CDR3 DNA reads as TGTGCCAGCAGCGCGGGACGGACGAACACTGAAGCTTTCTTT.